These 27 T cell receptor beta chains share one sample of origin, sequenced in a study of T cell responses to AZD1222 COVID-19 vaccine. Clones were read by immunoSEQ multiplex PCR, and TCRdb kept only the in-frame ones, dropping some. The sample yields 150,000 to 200,000 clones, approximately 92% seen once. This specimen consisted of peripheral blood, obtained 28 days after the second dose of the MenACWY control vaccine. The receptors come from an adult who received the MenACWY meningococcal vaccine as a control.

The chain links TRBV19 to TRBJ1-2; the D is unclear. Trimming removed 0 bases at V and 6 bases at J, with 8 bases between. CDR1 is LNHDA, CDR2 SQIVND, per germline (reference sequence). This CDR3 region has 13 residues. CDR3 loop: CASSIDRDNGYTF. The CDR3 bases are TGTGCCAGTAGTATAGATCGAGACAATGGCTACACCTTC.

The genes are TRBV18 and TRBJ2-3; no firm D call. Germline V lookup: CDR1 KGHSH, CDR2 LQKENI. The V end was cut by 1 base, the J end by 1 base, with 6 bases between. The CDR3 is 14 amino acids. CDR3 DNA: TGTGCCAGCTCACCACTTCCACGCACAGATACGCAGTATTTT. Its translation: CASSPLPRTDTQYF.

The genes are TRBV5-1 and TRBJ1-4, with unresolved D. The CDR3 has 14 amino acids. V was trimmed by 4 bases and J by 4 bases, leaving 11 bases between them. Germline V lookup: CDR1 SGHRS, CDR2 YFSETQ. Here the CDR3 DNA reads TGCGCCAGCAGCGACCCAGGAGGTAATGAAAAACTGTTTTTT. Its translation is CASSDPGGNEKLFF.

The chain is built from TRBV19 and TRBJ2-5, with D possibly TRBD2 on 6 matching bases. The CDR3 contains 14 residues. The V and J ends lost 5 bases and 5 bases respectively, with 15 bases between them. Germline V gene lookup returns CDR1 LNHDA and CDR2 SQIVND (reference sequence). CDR3 DNA: TGTGCCAGTAGTCAGGTCCATGCGGGGGAGACCCAGTACTTC. This gives the protein CASSQVHAGETQYF.

This clone was detected a few times. The chain is built from TRBV30 and TRBJ2-2; D is unresolved. Trimming shortened V by 2 bases and J by 9 bases, and 4 bases separated the two germline ends. There are 10 residues in the CDR3. The V gene's germline CDR1 is GTSNPN and CDR2 SVGIG (reference sequence). The CDR3 nucleotides read TGTGCCTGGAGTCGGCGGGAGCTGTTTTTT. This encodes CAWSRRELFF.

The rearrangement uses TRBV19 and TRBJ1-1; TRBD1 might be the D (5 bases). The germline CDR1 and CDR2 sequences are LNHDA and SQIVND (reference sequence). Trimming took 7 bases from V and 0 from J, leaving 12 bases between them. The CDR3 length is 14 residues. CDR3 sequence reads: CASTSDILNTEAFF. CDR3 sequence (DNA): TGTGCCAGTACCTCGGACATTTTGAACACTGAAGCTTTCTTT. Combining the CDR3 with reference TRBV19 and TRBJ1-1 gives the whole variable domain DGGITQSPKYLFRKEGQNVTLSCEQNLNHDAMYWYRQDPGQGLRLIYYSQIVNDFQKGDIAEGYSVSREKKESFPLTVTSAQKNPTAFYLCASTSDILNTEAFFGQGTRLTVV.

This clone was counted between two and nine times. The genes are TRBV30 and TRBJ1-2; D gene uncertain. With 0 bases removed from V and 5 bases from J, the gap between germline ends came to 4 bases. Germline V gene data show CDR1 as GTSNPN and CDR2 as SVGIG (reference sequence). The CDR3 is made up of 11 amino acids. The CDR3 region is CAWSVRYGYTF. For the CDR3, the DNA is TGTGCCTGGAGTGTCAGATATGGCTACACCTTC. The full variable domain, rest sourced from reference TRBV30 and TRBJ1-2, is SQTIHQWPATLVQPVGSPLSLECTVEGTSNPNLYWYRQAAGRGLQLLFYSVGIGQISSEVPQNLSASRPQDRQFILSSKKLLLSDSGFYLCAWSVRYGYTFGSGTRLTVV.

The chain recombines TRBV29-1 with TRBJ1-1, with D possibly being TRBD1 (6 bases). Trimming removed 7 bases at V and 1 base at J, with 13 bases between. Germline CDR1 and CDR2: SQVTM and ANQGSEA. The CDR3 contains 13 residues. The CDR3 DNA is TGCAGCGCCAAGTGGGGGCGGAACACTGAAGCTTTCTTT. Amino acids: CSAKWGRNTEAFF.

V usage is TRBV5-1 and J usage is TRBJ2-7, with a tentative D call TRBD2 (6 bases). Trimming stripped 3 bases from V and 0 bases from J, with 13 bases between. The CDR3 consists of 15 residues. Germline CDR1 SGHRS, CDR2 YFSETQ. CDR3 sequence: CASSSSPGASYEQYF. The CDR3 DNA reads TGCGCCAGCAGCTCCTCACCGGGAGCCTCCTACGAGCAGTACTTC.

This chain connects TRBV11-3 to TRBJ1-1; 7 nucleotides match TRBD1. V lost 3 bases and J lost 1; bases outside the gene matches: 2. This CDR3 spans 14 amino acids. CDR1 SGHNT and CDR2 YENEEA come from the germline V gene. The CDR3 DNA sequence: TGTGCCAGCAGCTTGACAGGGAAGAACACTGAAGCTTTCTTT. It encodes CASSLTGKNTEAFF.

The chain joins TRBV12-3 or TRBV12-4 to TRBJ2-5; a weak D match, TRBD2 (6 bases). This CDR3 has 13 residues. Trimming left V 5 bases short and J 2 bases short, with 9 bases between. The CDR3 DNA follows: TGTGCCAGCAGTCCGCGGGGACAAGAGACCCAGTACTTC. It codes for CASSPRGQETQYF.

The V gene is TRBV28, the J gene TRBJ2-7, with a tentative D call TRBD2 (7 bases). The germline gives CDR1 MDHEN, CDR2 SYDVKM. This CDR3 spans 14 amino acids. V was trimmed by 6 bases and J by 2 bases, leaving 14 bases between them. CDR3 region: CASRGGLGTYEQYF. CDR3 nucleotide sequence: TGTGCCAGCAGGGGGGGGCTGGGAACCTACGAGCAGTACTTC.

As DNA, the CDR3 is TGCGCCAGCAGCGGGGGACGTTCTGGGGCCAACGTCCTGACTTTC. Translated: CASSGGRSGANVLTF. This chain connects TRBV5-1 to TRBJ2-6; D possibly matches TRBD1 or TRBD2 (5 bases each). From germline, CDR1 is SGHRS and CDR2 YFSETQ. Trimming took 4 bases from V and 1 from J, leaving 9 bases between them. CDR3 length: 15 amino acids.

In DNA, the CDR3 is TGTGCCAGCAGTTTAGTGGGGTATGGCTACACCTTC. Protein sequence: CASSLVGYGYTF. The rearrangement links TRBV12-3 or TRBV12-4 to TRBJ1-2; the D is unclear. V was clipped by 1 base and J by 5 bases, with 5 bases between them. The CDR3 length is 12 residues.

This chain links TRBV11-1 with TRBJ1-4; D is unclear. The CDR3 length is 12 residues. CDR1 and CDR2 from the germline V gene are SGHAT and FQDESV (reference sequence). V dropped 1 base and J dropped 8 bases, with 5 bases sitting between them. This CDR3 is CASSLELEKLFF. CDR3 nucleotide sequence: TGTGCCAGCAGCTTAGAGTTAGAAAAACTGTTTTTT.

J is TRBJ1-2 and V is TRBV5-6; D uncertain. Trimming shortened V by 0 bases and J by 3 bases, and 6 bases separated the two germline ends. Germline V gene data show CDR1 as SGHDT and CDR2 as YYEEEE. The CDR3 covers 13 residues. CDR3: CASSLVPDYGYTF. The CDR3 DNA sequence: TGTGCCAGCAGCTTGGTTCCAGACTATGGCTACACCTTC. Based on the CDR3 plus reference TRBV5-6 and TRBJ1-2, the full variable domain is DAGVTQSPTHLIKTRGQQVTLRCSPKSGHDTVSWYQQALGQGPQFIFQYYEEEERQRGNFPDRFSGHQFPNYSSELNVNALLLGDSALYLCASSLVPDYGYTFGSGTRLTVV.

This chain links TRBV4-2 with TRBJ2-3; TRBD2 might be the D (5 bases). V lost 4 bases and J lost 1, with 9 bases in between. This CDR3 comprises 14 residues. The germline gives CDR1 LGHNA, CDR2 YNFKEQ. The CDR3 region is CASSPRRGTDTQYF. In nucleotides, the CDR3 is TGTGCCAGCAGCCCAAGGCGGGGCACAGATACGCAGTATTTT.

The CDR3 region is CASSPGGRDQPQHF. The CDR3 DNA sequence: TGCGCCAGCAGCCCTGGGGGAAGGGATCAGCCCCAGCATTTT. V gene TRBV5-1 combines with J gene TRBJ1-5; D is perhaps TRBD1 (5 bases). The germline V and J ends were trimmed by 4 bases and 5 bases, with 13 bases remaining between them. CDR3 length: 14 residues. The germline V gene encodes CDR1 SGHRS and CDR2 YFSETQ.

J is TRBJ1-5 and V is TRBV7-8; unclear D gene. Germline V gives CDR1 SGHVS, CDR2 FQNEAQ. Deletions cut 1 base from V and 0 bases from J, with 7 bases between. This CDR3 contains 15 residues. CDR3 DNA: TGTGCCAGCAGCTTAGAAAGGGTTAGCAATCAGCCCCAGCATTTT. Encoded protein: CASSLERVSNQPQHF.

On this clone itself: The junction and the germline gene differ at one end; a read error may be behind it. The V call is TRBV7-7, the J call TRBJ2-5; 7 bases line up with TRBD1. Germline V lookup: CDR1 SSHAT, CDR2 FNYEAQ (reference sequence). The CDR3 covers 14 residues. CDR3 DNA sequence: TGTGCTAGCAGCTTGACAGGGCTCCAAGAGACCCAGTACTTC. Its protein is CASSLTGLQETQYF.

The count of this clone is one. The J gene is TRBJ1-1, the V gene TRBV2; 8 bases align to TRBD1. The CDR3 spans 12 residues. The germline CDR1 and CDR2 sequences are SNHLY and FYNNEI. Trimming removed 8 bases from V and 11 bases from J; junction bases left unmatched: 10. The CDR3 DNA sequence: TGTGCCAGCCGGACAGGGTCGGAGTGGGCTTTCTTT. Translating it yields CASRTGSEWAFF.

The chain combines TRBV6-5 with TRBJ1-3, with D unclear. The CDR3 runs to 14 residues. V gave up 6 bases and J gave up 2 bases, with 11 bases separating them. Germline V gene data show CDR1 as MNHEY and CDR2 as SVGAGI. This CDR3 is CASRGAPPGNTIYF. The CDR3 nucleotides are TGTGCCAGCAGGGGCGCGCCGCCTGGAAACACCATATATTTT.

V is TRBV9 and J is TRBJ2-6; the D gene is possibly TRBD2 (5 bases). V was pared by 6 bases and J by 4 bases, with 20 bases between. Germline lookup yields CDR1 SGDLS and CDR2 YYNGEE. The CDR3 is made up of 17 amino acids. CDR3 sequence (DNA): TGTGCCAGCACCGGTAGCCCCGGGGTTTTGGGGGCCAACGTCCTGACTTTC. This encodes CASTGSPGVLGANVLTF.

The chain employs TRBV7-3 and TRBJ2-1; TRBD2 is a possible D gene (6 bases). CDR1 and CDR2 from the germline V gene are SGHTA and FQGTGA. This CDR3 region has 15 residues. The CDR3 DNA follows: TGTGCTACTAGCATGCCGGGACTCTCCTACAATGAGCAGTTCTTC. Its protein product is CATSMPGLSYNEQFF.

This chain joins TRBV18 and TRBJ2-5; 9 bases line up with TRBD2. Germline V gene sequence: CDR1 KGHSH, CDR2 LQKENI. The CDR3 runs to 16 residues. With 3 bases clipped from V and 1 base from J, the junction kept 6 bases outside the gene matches. The CDR3 region is CASSPRLADIQETQYF. The CDR3 bases are TGTGCCAGCTCACCTCGACTAGCGGACATCCAAGAGACCCAGTACTTC.

This chain uses TRBV5-1 with TRBJ2-3; 14 bases align to TRBD2. The CDR3 length is 16 residues. The germline V gene encodes CDR1 SGHRS and CDR2 YFSETQ. V gave up 3 bases and J gave up 5 bases; unmatched junction bases: 5. The chain's CDR3 is CASSSGTSGSVDTQYF. The DNA for the CDR3 is TGCGCCAGCAGCTCTGGGACTAGCGGGAGTGTAGATACGCAGTATTTT.

The gene calls are TRBV7-2 and TRBJ2-4, with D possibly matching TRBD2 (5 bases). The CDR3 is 16 residues long. Trimming took 5 bases from V and 7 from J, leaving 21 bases between them. CDR1 and CDR2 (germline): SGHTA, FQGNSA. CDR3 in amino acids: CASSADSSTVLNIQYF. The DNA of the CDR3 is TGTGCCAGCAGCGCGGACTCTTCGACGGTCTTGAACATTCAGTACTTC.